This TCR beta chain was recorded in a study of T cell repertoires in urothelial bladder cancer. Study-wide context: The roughly 12 resected lesions were three cT0, three cTa, three cT1 and three cT2 or greater. General study points: Infiltrating lymphocytes: median about 2.1% in carcinoma versus approximately 13% in benign specimens. Up to about 17% of carcinoma infiltrating lymphocytes belonged to one T-cell clone.

In the case of this clone: Its antigen is not identified.

Produced via immunoSEQ multiplex PCR; TCRdb's table is partial and in-frame only. The table shows about 10,000 clones, with 58% occurring only once. The origin of this receptor is a human donor with urothelial carcinoma. Sequenced sample: tumor-infiltrating cells from bladder cancer.

CDR3 sequence: CASSPGRHQSEQFF. The CDR3 nucleotides read TGTGCCAGCAGCCCCGGGAGGCATCAGAGTGAGCAGTTCTTC. The V call is TRBV7-9, the J call TRBJ2-1; 7 bases are a match to TRBD2. The J segment lost 9 bases and the V segment lost 5 bases, leaving 10 bases of the junction unmatched. Germline CDR1 is SEHNR and CDR2 is FQNEAQ (reference sequence). The CDR3 loop spans 14 amino acids.